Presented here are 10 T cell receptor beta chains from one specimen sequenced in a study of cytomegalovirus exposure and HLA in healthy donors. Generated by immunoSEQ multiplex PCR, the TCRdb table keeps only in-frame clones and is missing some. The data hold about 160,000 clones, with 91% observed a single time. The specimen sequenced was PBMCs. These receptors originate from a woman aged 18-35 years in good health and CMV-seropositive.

CDR3 nucleotide sequence: TGTGCCAGCAGGACGGCCCTCGGGACAGTCCTTTACACAGATACGCAGTATTTT. It specifies CASRTALGTVLYTDTQYF. The chain employs TRBV28 and TRBJ2-3; 7 positions agree with TRBD1. The CDR3 length is 18 residues. Germline CDR1 is MDHEN and CDR2 is SYDVKM. V was pared by 6 bases and J by 2 bases, with 17 bases of the junction left unmatched.

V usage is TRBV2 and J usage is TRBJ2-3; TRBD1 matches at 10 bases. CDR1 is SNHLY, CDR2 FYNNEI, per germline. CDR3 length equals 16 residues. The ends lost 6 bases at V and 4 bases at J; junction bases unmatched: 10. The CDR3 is CASRIGTGEGADTQYF. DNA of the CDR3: TGTGCCAGCAGGATTGGGACAGGGGAGGGGGCAGATACGCAGTATTTT.

The CDR3 region has the DNA TGTGCCAGCAGCGTAAGGTCCAGGGATGGCTACACCTTC. It yields the protein CASSVRSRDGYTF. The chain couples TRBV9 to TRBJ1-2; D is possibly TRBD1 (5 bases). Looked up from germline, CDR1 is SGDLS and CDR2 is YYNGEE. V dropped 1 base and J dropped 6 bases, with 10 bases sitting between them. This CDR3 contains 13 residues.

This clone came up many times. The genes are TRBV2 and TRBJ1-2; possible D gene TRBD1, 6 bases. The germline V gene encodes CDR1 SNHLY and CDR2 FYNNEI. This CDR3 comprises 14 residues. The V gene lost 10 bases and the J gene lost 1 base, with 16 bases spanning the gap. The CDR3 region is CANVPEQGNYGYTF. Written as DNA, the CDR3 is TGTGCCAACGTGCCCGAACAGGGTAACTATGGCTACACCTTC.

The CDR3 protein is CASSLAAHEQYF. The CDR3 DNA reads TGTGCCAGCAGCTTGGCCGCCCACGAGCAGTACTTC. This chain links TRBV7-2 with TRBJ2-7; no reliable D call. Looked up from germline, CDR1 is SGHTA and CDR2 is FQGNSA. This CDR3 has 12 residues. V was trimmed by 3 bases and J by 5 bases, leaving 8 bases between them. Complete variable domain (other parts from reference TRBV7-2 and TRBJ2-7): GAGVSQSPSNKVTEKGKDVELRCDPISGHTALYWYRQSLGQGLEFLIYFQGNSAPDKSGLPSDRFSAERTGGSVSTLTIQRTQQEDSAVYLCASSLAAHEQYFGPGTRLTVT.

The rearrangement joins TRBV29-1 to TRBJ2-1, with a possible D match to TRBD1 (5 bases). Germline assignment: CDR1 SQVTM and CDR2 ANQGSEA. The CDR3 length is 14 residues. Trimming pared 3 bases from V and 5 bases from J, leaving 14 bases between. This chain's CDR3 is CSVEGLDKNNEQFF. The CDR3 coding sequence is TGCAGCGTTGAGGGCCTGGACAAGAACAATGAGCAGTTCTTC.

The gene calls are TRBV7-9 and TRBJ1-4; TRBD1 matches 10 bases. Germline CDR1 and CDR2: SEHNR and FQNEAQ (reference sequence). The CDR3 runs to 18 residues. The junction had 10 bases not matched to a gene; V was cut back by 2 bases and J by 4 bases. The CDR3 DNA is TGTGCCAGCAGCTTATGGCCCAATCGGGACAGGGGTAATGAAAAACTGTTTTTT. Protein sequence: CASSLWPNRDRGNEKLFF.

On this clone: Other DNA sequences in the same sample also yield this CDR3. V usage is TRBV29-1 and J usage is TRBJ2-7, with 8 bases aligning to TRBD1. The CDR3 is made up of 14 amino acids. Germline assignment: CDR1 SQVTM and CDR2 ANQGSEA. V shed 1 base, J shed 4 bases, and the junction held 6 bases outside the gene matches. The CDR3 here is CSVEGGQGAYEQYF. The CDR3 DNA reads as TGCAGCGTTGAAGGAGGGCAGGGGGCTTACGAGCAGTACTTC.

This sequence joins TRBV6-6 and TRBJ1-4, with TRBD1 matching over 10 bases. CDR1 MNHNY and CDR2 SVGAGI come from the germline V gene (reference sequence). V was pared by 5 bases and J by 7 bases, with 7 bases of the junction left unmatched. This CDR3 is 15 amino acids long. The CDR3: CASSQRTGGAEKLFF. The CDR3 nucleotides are TGTGCCAGCAGTCAAAGGACAGGGGGTGCTGAAAAACTGTTTTTT.

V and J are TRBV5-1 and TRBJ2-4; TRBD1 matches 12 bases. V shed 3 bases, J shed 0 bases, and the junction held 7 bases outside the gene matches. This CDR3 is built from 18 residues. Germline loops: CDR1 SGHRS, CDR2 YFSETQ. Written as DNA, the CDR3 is TGCGCCAGCAGCTCAACCGGGACAGGGGGCGCAGCCAAAAACATTCAGTACTTC. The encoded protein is CASSSTGTGGAAKNIQYF.